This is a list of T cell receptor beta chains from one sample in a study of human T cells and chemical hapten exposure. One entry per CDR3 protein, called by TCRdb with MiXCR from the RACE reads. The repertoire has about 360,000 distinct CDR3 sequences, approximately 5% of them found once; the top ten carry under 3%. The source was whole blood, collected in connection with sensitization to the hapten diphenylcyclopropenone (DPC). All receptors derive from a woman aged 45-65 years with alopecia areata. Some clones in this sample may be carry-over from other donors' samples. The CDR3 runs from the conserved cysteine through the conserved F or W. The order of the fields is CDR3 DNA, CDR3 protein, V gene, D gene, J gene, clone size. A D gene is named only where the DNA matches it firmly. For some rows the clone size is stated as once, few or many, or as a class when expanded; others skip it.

TGCGCCAGCAGTCCTACTAGCGGGAACGTCGGGGAGCTGTTTTTT CASSPTSGNVGELFF TRBV5-1 TRBD2 TRBJ2-2 many
TGCGCCAGCAGCCTGGAGGGCCGAAGACAAGAGACCCAGTACTTC CASSLEGRRQETQYF TRBV5-1 - TRBJ2-5 many
TGTGCCATCAGTGAGTCGGGGCAGATCTCCTACGAGCAGTACTTC CAISESGQISYEQYF TRBV10-3 - TRBJ2-7 -
TGTGCCAGCAGTGGAGGGACTAAGCAGTTCTTC CASSGGTKQFF TRBV12-3/TRBV12-4 TRBD2 TRBJ2-1 -
TGTGCCAGCAGCTTAGGCAGGGTCGGCGATACGCAGTATTTT CASSLGRVGDTQYF TRBV7-2 - TRBJ2-3 many
TGCGCCAGCAGTTCCGACGGGAACACAGATACGCAGTATTTT CASSSDGNTDTQYF TRBV5-1 - TRBJ2-3 few
TGTGCCAGCAGCCAAGAGGGACAGGGGTACACTGAAGCTTTCTTT CASSQEGQGYTEAFF TRBV3-1 TRBD1 TRBJ1-1 many
TGCAGCGCAACTAGCGGGAGCCTTGACGAGCAGTACTTC CSATSGSLDEQYF TRBV29-1 TRBD2 TRBJ2-7 many
TGTGCCATCAGTGAGTCAGCGGGGGGGCTTAGCACAGATACGCAGTATTTT CAISESAGGLSTDTQYF TRBV10-3 TRBD2 TRBJ2-3 -
TGTGCCAGCAGCCCCCAGGGGTTGATTTCACCCCTCCACTTT CASSPQGLISPLHF TRBV7-9 - TRBJ1-6 few
TGTGCCAGCAGATCCGACAGTGGAGACACCGGGGAGCTGTTTTTT CASRSDSGDTGELFF TRBV3-1 - TRBJ2-2 -
TGTGCCAGCAGCTCCTTGATGGCGACAGATACGCAGTATTTT CASSSLMATDTQYF TRBV7-9 - TRBJ2-3 -
TGCAGCGTTGAAAGGAGCGCTGAAGCTTTCTTT CSVERSAEAFF TRBV29-1 - TRBJ1-1 -
TGCGCCAGCAGCGTCAGGTCCCTCGGACCCTACGAGCAGTACTTC CASSVRSLGPYEQYF TRBV5-1 - TRBJ2-7 many
TGTGCTAGTGGTTTGGCTAGCGGGGGGGGTTTAGAGACCCAGTACTTC CASGLASGGGLETQYF TRBV12-5 TRBD2 TRBJ2-5 many
TGTGCCAGCTCCCGCGGGGGCTCCTACGAGCAGTACTTC CASSRGGSYEQYF TRBV7-8 TRBD2 TRBJ2-7 many
TGTGCCAGCTCACCCCGCACTAGCGGACTCTCCTACAATGAGCAGTTCTTC CASSPRTSGLSYNEQFF TRBV18 TRBD2 TRBJ2-1 many
TGTGCCAGCAGTTATAGCTCGGGGTCGGCGGATACGCAGTATTTT CASSYSSGSADTQYF TRBV6-5 - TRBJ2-3 -
TGTGCCAGCAGCTCGGGACTAGCAGTGAACACCGGGGAGCTGTTTTTT CASSSGLAVNTGELFF TRBV11-3 TRBD2 TRBJ2-2 many
TGTGCCAGCAGCATCCTGACAGGGGGCGGGTGGAATGAGCAGTTCTTC CASSILTGGGWNEQFF TRBV6-6 TRBD1 TRBJ2-1 many
TGTGCCAGCAGTCTACAGGGGGCTGGTAATTCACCCCTCCACTTT CASSLQGAGNSPLHF TRBV28 TRBD1 TRBJ1-6 few
TGTGCCATCTCAACCCCCCGGGACTATTACGAGCAGTACTTC CAISTPRDYYEQYF TRBV2 TRBD2 TRBJ2-7 few
TGCGCCAGTATGGACGGGACAGGGCCGGCCGAGCAGTACTTC CASMDGTGPAEQYF TRBV10-2 TRBD1 TRBJ2-7 -
TGTGCCAGCAGTGACGGTACCGGGACAGCGCGCTCTGGGGCCAACGTCCTGACTTTC CASSDGTGTARSGANVLTF TRBV6-1 TRBD1 TRBJ2-6 many
TGTGCCAGCAGCGGGACAGGGGCCGGGGAGCTGTTTTTT CASSGTGAGELFF TRBV7-2 TRBD1 TRBJ2-2 few
TGTGCCAGCAGTTTAATGAACTATGGCTACACCTTC CASSLMNYGYTF TRBV12-3/TRBV12-4 - TRBJ1-2 many
TGTGCCATCAGTGACTCGCGCGGGACAGGGGGCCTGAACACTGAAGCTTTCTTT CAISDSRGTGGLNTEAFF TRBV10-3 TRBD1 TRBJ1-1 few
TGTGCCAGCAGTTTGACAGCGGTGAACACTGAAGCTTTCTTT CASSLTAVNTEAFF TRBV12-3/TRBV12-4 - TRBJ1-1 many
TGTGCCAGCAGTTACGCGTGGGACAGGGGGCTTGGAGAGACCCAGTACTTC CASSYAWDRGLGETQYF TRBV6-2/TRBV6-3 TRBD1 TRBJ2-5 many
TGTGCCAGCAGCCCCCGGACAGGGGAGGGTGGCAATCAGCCCCAGCATTTT CASSPRTGEGGNQPQHF TRBV7-2 TRBD1 TRBJ1-5 many
TGTGCCAGCAGGGGTGAAGGGCCCCTCCACTTT CASRGEGPLHF TRBV7-9 - TRBJ1-6 many
TGTGCCAGCAGATCCATGGCCGGGACTAGCCCCGTGAGGGGTGAGCAGTTCTTC CASRSMAGTSPVRGEQFF TRBV6-2/TRBV6-3 TRBD2 TRBJ2-1 many
TGTGCCAGCAACCAGAGGGGAATGGGAAATTCACCCCTCCACTTT CASNQRGMGNSPLHF TRBV27 - TRBJ1-6 -
TGTGCCAGCACCCCCGGTCAGGGGAGGTCCGATGAAAAACTGTTTTTT CASTPGQGRSDEKLFF TRBV5-5 - TRBJ1-4 few
TGCGCCAGCAGCTTCCTGGAACAGACTAACTATGGCTACACCTTC CASSFLEQTNYGYTF TRBV5-1 - TRBJ1-2 -